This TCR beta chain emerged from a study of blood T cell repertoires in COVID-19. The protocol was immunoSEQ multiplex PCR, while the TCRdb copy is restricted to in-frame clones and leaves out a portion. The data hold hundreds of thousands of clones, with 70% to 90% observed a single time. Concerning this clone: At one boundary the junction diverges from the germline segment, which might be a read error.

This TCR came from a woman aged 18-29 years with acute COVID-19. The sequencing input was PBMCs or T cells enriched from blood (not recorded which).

The CDR3 sequence is CASSLTGTPQETQYF. The CDR3 nucleotides are TGTGCCAGCAGCCTAACTGGGACACCTCAAGAGACCCAGTACTTC. The chain has TRBV7-3 and TRBJ2-5, with TRBD1 as a possible D gene (6 bases). The CDR3 is made up of 15 amino acids. Per germline, CDR1 SGHTA and CDR2 FQGTGA.